These T cell receptor beta chains were read from a single sample in a study of cytomegalovirus exposure and HLA in healthy donors. TCRdb's copy holds only in-frame clones and misses some; the assay was immunoSEQ multiplex PCR. The sample consists of approximately 59,000 clones, 85% to 95% of them appearing once. The specimen was PBMCs. The source is a man between 18 and 35 years old in good health and CMV-seropositive. CDR3s include the opening cysteine and the closing phenylalanine or tryptophan. A D gene is named only where the DNA matches it firmly. Size is stated for part of the rows, as once, few or many counts, or as a class when the clone is expanded.

j_call	d_call	clone_size	cdr3_length	v_call	cdr3_aa	cdr3_nt
TRBJ2-7	TRBD2	.	17	TRBV7-8	CASSRHQTSGSYYEQYF	TGTGCCAGCAGCCGACACCAGACTAGCGGGAGTTACTACGAGCAGTACTTC
TRBJ2-1	.	few	15	TRBV28	CASSPTWTAHNEQFF	TGTGCCAGCAGTCCGACCTGGACAGCCCACAATGAGCAGTTCTTC
TRBJ2-1	TRBD1	.	17	TRBV18	CASSPRTGEGNYNEQFF	TGTGCCAGCTCACCCCGGACAGGGGAGGGGAACTACAATGAGCAGTTCTTC
TRBJ2-5	TRBD2	.	16	TRBV11-2	CASTPEISGSAETQYF	TGTGCCAGCACCCCGGAAATCAGCGGGAGCGCAGAGACCCAGTACTTC
TRBJ2-7	.	.	16	TRBV15	CATSLVRSPLKDEQYF	TGTGCCACCTCCCTCGTGCGGAGTCCCCTAAAGGACGAGCAGTACTTC
TRBJ2-1	TRBD1	.	13	TRBV6-1	CAAKGQVYNEQFF	TGTGCCGCTAAAGGACAGGTTTACAATGAGCAGTTCTTC
TRBJ2-5	TRBD1	.	17	TRBV4-1	CASSHPSQGAYQETQYF	TGCGCCAGCAGCCACCCGTCCCAGGGGGCTTACCAAGAGACCCAGTACTTC
TRBJ2-1	TRBD2	.	15	TRBV6-5	CASSYAGTSNNEQFF	TGTGCCAGCAGTTACGCCGGGACTAGCAACAATGAGCAGTTCTTC
TRBJ2-7	TRBD1	.	14	TRBV30	CAWSGTGWPYEQYF	TGTGCCTGGAGTGGGACAGGGTGGCCCTACGAGCAGTACTTC
TRBJ2-5	.	.	14	TRBV9	CASSVGGGRETQYF	TGTGCCAGCAGCGTAGGGGGAGGACGAGAGACCCAGTACTTC
TRBJ2-7	TRBD2	.	16	TRBV4-1	CASSQGLLAGDGEQYF	TGCGCCAGCAGCCAGGGGTTACTAGCGGGAGATGGCGAGCAGTACTTC
TRBJ2-2	TRBD1	.	18	TRBV2	CASRAGQGKRGNTGELFF	TGTGCCAGCAGAGCTGGACAGGGGAAGAGGGGGAACACCGGGGAGCTGTTTTTT
TRBJ2-7	.	.	12	TRBV10-3	CATRTENYEQYF	TGTGCCACCCGGACAGAAAACTACGAGCAGTACTTC
TRBJ1-2	TRBD1	.	11	TRBV29-1	CSAVTGYGYTF	TGCAGCGCTGTGACAGGGTATGGCTACACCTTC
TRBJ2-5	.	.	15	TRBV11-3	CASSHKQVCQETQYF	TGTGCCAGCAGCCATAAACAGGTTTGCCAAGAGACCCAGTACTTC
TRBJ2-1	.	.	19	TRBV28	CASSGSLGGQSSSYNEQFF	TGTGCCAGCAGTGGGTCATTAGGTGGACAGTCCAGCTCCTACAATGAGCAGTTCTTC
TRBJ2-2	.	.	15	TRBV30	CAWSVPGHNTGELFF	TGTGCCTGGAGTGTACCGGGACATAACACCGGGGAGCTGTTTTTT
TRBJ2-7	.	.	11	TRBV23-1	CASTQAQSEYF	TGCGCCAGCACTCAGGCCCAAAGTGAGTACTTC
TRBJ2-1	TRBD2	.	17	TRBV5-1	CASSEGLAGVAYNEQFF	TGCGCCAGCAGCGAGGGACTAGCGGGAGTAGCCTACAATGAGCAGTTCTTC
TRBJ2-5	TRBD2	.	17	TRBV9	CASSRASGRGEQETQYF	TGTGCCAGCAGCAGGGCTAGCGGGAGAGGGGAGCAAGAGACCCAGTACTTC
TRBJ2-7	TRBD2	.	16	TRBV28	CASSPLFSAGMYEQYF	TGTGCCAGCAGTCCTCTATTTTCAGCGGGGATGTACGAGCAGTACTTC
TRBJ2-5	.	once	12	TRBV6-6	CASTPFGETQYF	TGTGCCAGCACCCCGTTCGGGGAGACCCAGTACTTC
TRBJ1-5	.	.	17	TRBV19	CASSSTVPTYSNQPQHF	TGTGCCAGTAGTTCGACAGTTCCGACATATAGCAATCAGCCCCAGCATTTT
TRBJ1-1	TRBD1	.	17	TRBV2	CASIEELQGAGNTEAFF	TGTGCCAGCATAGAGGAACTTCAGGGGGCTGGGAACACTGAAGCTTTCTTT
TRBJ2-3	TRBD1	.	15	TRBV6-5	CASTHGTGGSDTQYF	TGTGCCAGCACCCACGGGACAGGGGGCTCAGATACGCAGTATTTT
TRBJ1-1	.	.	14	TRBV6-1	CASSEGLLNTEAFF	TGTGCCAGCAGTGAAGGCCTATTGAACACTGAAGCTTTCTTT
TRBJ1-2	TRBD1	.	14	TRBV6-6	CASKGTGKDYGYTF	TGTGCCAGCAAAGGGACAGGGAAAGACTATGGCTACACCTTC
TRBJ2-1	.	.	17	TRBV11-2	CASSFALGRGAEVEQFF	TGTGCCAGCAGCTTCGCTTTGGGCAGGGGGGCAGAGGTTGAGCAGTTCTTC
TRBJ2-7	.	.	15	TRBV5-6	CASSHGTWGAYEQYF	TGTGCCAGCAGCCACGGGACCTGGGGGGCCTACGAGCAGTACTTC
TRBJ2-3	TRBD2	.	13	TRBV7-9	CGVGGQGADTQYF	TGTGGCGTGGGAGGGCAGGGCGCAGATACGCAGTATTTT
TRBJ2-1	.	.	13	TRBV27	CASSLITSDEQFF	TGTGCCAGCAGCCTAATCACCTCGGATGAGCAGTTCTTC
TRBJ1-1	TRBD1	.	16	TRBV7-3	CASSLTGRSSGTEAFF	TGTGCCAGCAGCTTGACAGGGAGGAGTAGTGGGACTGAAGCTTTCTTT
TRBJ2-5	TRBD2	.	14	TRBV7-9	CASSPGLAEETQYF	TGTGCCAGCAGCCCAGGACTAGCGGAAGAGACCCAGTACTTC
TRBJ2-5	TRBD1	.	15	TRBV28	CASSPTSTGKETQYF	TGTGCCAGCAGTCCAACCTCGACAGGGAAAGAGACCCAGTACTTC
TRBJ2-3	.	.	14	TRBV6-4	CASSERGTTDTQYF	TGTGCCAGCAGTGAAAGGGGGACCACAGATACGCAGTATTTT
TRBJ2-3	.	.	14	TRBV9	CASPPTDMTDTQYF	TGTGCCAGCCCACCAACGGACATGACAGATACGCAGTATTTT
TRBJ1-1	.	.	15	TRBV28	CASTDRSSMNTEAFF	TGTGCCAGCACAGACAGGTCTTCTATGAACACTGAAGCTTTCTTT
TRBJ2-7	TRBD2	.	19	TRBV4-1	CASTQDLGLAGVPFYEQYF	TGCGCCAGCACCCAAGATTTAGGTCTAGCGGGAGTTCCTTTCTACGAGCAGTACTTC
TRBJ2-7	.	once	14	TRBV28	CASSPGTGSYEQYF	TGTGCCAGCAGCCCCGGCACCGGGTCCTACGAGCAGTACTTC
TRBJ2-1	TRBD1	few	15	TRBV6-4	CASSPGGDKSDEQFF	TGTGCCAGCAGCCCAGGGGGTGACAAATCGGATGAGCAGTTCTTC
TRBJ2-1	TRBD2	.	16	TRBV7-6	CASSLEGGRVSNEQFF	TGTGCCAGCAGCTTAGAGGGCGGGAGGGTGTCCAATGAGCAGTTCTTC
TRBJ2-7	TRBD2	.	15	TRBV6-6	CASSYPGTSGDEQYF	TGTGCCAGCAGTTACCCCGGGACTAGCGGAGACGAGCAGTACTTC
TRBJ2-1	TRBD2	once	14	TRBV2	CASSDDYGGNEQFF	TGTGCCAGCAGTGATGACTACGGGGGGAATGAGCAGTTCTTC
TRBJ2-1	TRBD2	.	14	TRBV29-1	CSVHGLAGANEQFF	TGCAGCGTCCACGGACTAGCGGGAGCCAATGAGCAGTTCTTC
TRBJ1-2	.	.	12	TRBV2	CASSVRREEYTF	TGTGCCAGCAGTGTTCGCCGGGAGGAATACACCTTC
TRBJ1-1	TRBD1	.	16	TRBV5-1	CASSPQGGFGRTEAFF	TGCGCCAGCAGCCCTCAGGGGGGTTTTGGAAGGACTGAAGCTTTCTTT
TRBJ2-3	TRBD2	.	17	TRBV9	CASSWTTSGGSTDTQYF	TGTGCCAGCAGCTGGACGACTAGCGGGGGGAGCACAGATACGCAGTATTTT
TRBJ2-7	.	.	13	TRBV7-2	CASSPLLGTEQYF	TGTGCCAGCAGCCCTCTACTAGGTACGGAGCAGTACTTC
TRBJ1-2	TRBD1	.	13	TRBV2	CASKEGTADGYTF	TGTGCCAGCAAAGAGGGGACAGCAGATGGCTACACCTTC
TRBJ1-1	.	.	12	TRBV7-8	CASSSGGTEAFF	TGTGCCAGCTCCTCCGGGGGGACTGAAGCTTTCTTT
TRBJ1-1	.	.	17	TRBV12-5	CASGLVLSRDMNTEAFF	TGTGCTAGTGGTTTGGTACTGTCTCGGGACATGAACACTGAAGCTTTCTTT